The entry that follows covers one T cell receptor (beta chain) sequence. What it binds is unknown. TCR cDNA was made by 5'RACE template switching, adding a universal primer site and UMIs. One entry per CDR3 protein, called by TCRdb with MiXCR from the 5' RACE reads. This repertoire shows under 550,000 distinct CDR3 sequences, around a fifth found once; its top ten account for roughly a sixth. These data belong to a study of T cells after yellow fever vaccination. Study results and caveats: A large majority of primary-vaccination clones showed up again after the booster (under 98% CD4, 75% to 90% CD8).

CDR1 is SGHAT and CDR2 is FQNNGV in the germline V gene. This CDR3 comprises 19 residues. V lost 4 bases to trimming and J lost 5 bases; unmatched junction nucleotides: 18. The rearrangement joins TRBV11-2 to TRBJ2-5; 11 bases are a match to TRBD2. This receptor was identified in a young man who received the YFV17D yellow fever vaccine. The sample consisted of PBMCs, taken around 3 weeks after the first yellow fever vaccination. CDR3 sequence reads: CASSSPRFQRLAGLETQYF. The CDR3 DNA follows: TGTGCCAGCAGCTCACCTAGATTCCAGCGACTAGCGGGGTTGGAGACCCAGTACTTC.